These 8 T cell receptor beta chains originate from one sample sequenced in a study of blood T cell repertoires in COVID-19. The data were produced by immunoSEQ multiplex PCR, yet TCRdb's version contains in-frame clones alone and is incomplete. Here the sample spans some 350,000 clones, more than 75% being singletons. Sample: peripheral blood. These receptors were collected from a woman aged 50 to 60 with COVID-19, enrolled during active disease.

This clone has just one count. CDR3 amino acids: CASSPRPEGNQPQHF. The CDR3 DNA reads TGTGCCAGCTCACCACGGCCGGAGGGCAATCAGCCCCAGCATTTT. The chain couples TRBV18 to TRBJ1-5; the D is unclear. The V end was cut by 1 base, the J end by 2 bases, with 9 bases between. CDR3 length: 15 residues. Germline CDR1 reads KGHSH; CDR2 reads LQKENI.

CDR3 bases: TGTGCCAGCAGTAACAGGGGGCGCAGTGAGCAGTTCTTC. This gives the protein CASSNRGRSEQFF. The gene calls are TRBV27 and TRBJ2-1, with 9 nucleotides matching TRBD1. V shed 5 bases, J shed 9 bases, and the junction held 5 bases outside the gene matches. CDR1 and CDR2 from the germline V gene are MNHEY and SMNVEV (reference sequence). The CDR3 is made up of 13 amino acids.

The sample holds one count of this clone. The chain uses TRBV7-7 and TRBJ2-2; 10 nucleotides line up with TRBD1. The CDR3 has 16 amino acids. Germline lookup yields CDR1 SSHAT and CDR2 FNYEAQ (reference sequence). Trimming took 2 bases from V and 6 from J; bases not matched to a gene: 6. The chain's CDR3 is CASSLKDRGLAGELFF. As DNA, the CDR3 is TGTGCCAGCAGCTTAAAGGACAGGGGGTTGGCCGGGGAGCTGTTTTTT.

J is TRBJ2-5 and V is TRBV7-3; maybe TRBD1 (5 bases). The V gene lost 4 bases and the J gene lost 11 bases, with 20 bases spanning the gap. Germline V gene sequence: CDR1 SGHTA, CDR2 FQGTGA. The CDR3 is made up of 14 amino acids. CDR3: CASSSTVGANLQYF. CDR3 DNA: TGTGCCAGCAGCTCGACGGTAGGGGCCAACTTGCAGTACTTC. Full variable domain (rest looked up from reference TRBV7-3 and TRBJ2-5): GAGVSQTPSNKVTEKGKYVELRCDPISGHTALYWYRQSLGQGPEFLIYFQGTGAADDSGLPNDRFFAVRPEGSVSTLKIQRTERGDSAVYLCASSSTVGANLQYFGPGTRLLVL.

The chain is built from TRBV19 and TRBJ2-7, with TRBD2 matching 9 bases. V dropped 3 bases and J dropped 5; count of bases not matched to a gene: 14. The CDR3 loop spans 17 amino acids. Germline lookup yields CDR1 LNHDA and CDR2 SQIVND (reference sequence). The DNA for the CDR3 is TGTGCCAGTAGTATGGTTCCTAGCGGGACCCAGGCCCACGAGCAGTACTTC. Protein product: CASSMVPSGTQAHEQYF.

The rearrangement joins TRBV19 to TRBJ1-2, with no clear D. Germline-derived CDR1 and CDR2 are LNHDA and SQIVND (reference sequence). The V and J ends lost 1 base and 8 bases respectively, with 11 bases between them. The CDR3 runs to 13 residues. The CDR3 DNA reads as TGTGCCAGTAGTATAGTTCCGGGTTGGGGCTACACCTTC. Encoded protein: CASSIVPGWGYTF.

Only one count was recorded for this clone. This chain connects TRBV24-1 to TRBJ2-7; 7 bases are a match to TRBD1. Unmatched junction bases numbered 6, after V lost 4 bases and J lost 7 bases. The germline gives CDR1 KGHDR, CDR2 SFDVKD. This CDR3 spans 13 amino acids. The CDR3 DNA follows: TGTGCCACCAGTGAAGGCAGGGGGTTTGAGCAGTACTTC. Translated, it gives CATSEGRGFEQYF.

This rearrangement joins TRBV9 to TRBJ1-1, with 9 nucleotides matching TRBD1. V shed 0 bases, J shed 7 bases, and the junction held 10 bases outside the gene matches. This CDR3 is 16 amino acids long. The germline V gene has CDR1 SGDLS and CDR2 YYNGEE. CDR3 in DNA: TGTGCCAGCAGCGTAGCGGACAGGGGAATTCTGGATGAAGCTTTCTTT. Amino acid sequence: CASSVADRGILDEAFF.